This TCR beta chain was found in a study of cytomegalovirus exposure and HLA in healthy donors. From germline, CDR1 is LNHDA and CDR2 SQIVND (reference sequence). This CDR3 contains 13 residues. V trimming: 1 base; J trimming: 7 bases; junction bases outside the gene matches: 4. Whole-study findings and limits: In an earlier analysis, most TCR beta V segments were productive about 87% or about 30% of the time.

Researchers ran the PCR with 60 Vbeta and 13 Jbeta primers. Generated by immunoSEQ multiplex PCR, the TCRdb table keeps only in-frame clones and is missing some. The sample features some 110,000 clones, with approximately 3.7% in its top ten. In the case of this clone: Its antigen is unidentified.

Sequencing was carried out using PBMCs. The chain combines TRBV19 with TRBJ2-7; TRBD1 matches 7 bases. The TCR was taken from a man aged 30 to 39 in good health and CMV-seronegative. The CDR3, as DNA: TGTGCCAGTAGTATAGTTTCCAGGGGGGAGCAGTACTTC. This gives the protein CASSIVSRGEQYF.